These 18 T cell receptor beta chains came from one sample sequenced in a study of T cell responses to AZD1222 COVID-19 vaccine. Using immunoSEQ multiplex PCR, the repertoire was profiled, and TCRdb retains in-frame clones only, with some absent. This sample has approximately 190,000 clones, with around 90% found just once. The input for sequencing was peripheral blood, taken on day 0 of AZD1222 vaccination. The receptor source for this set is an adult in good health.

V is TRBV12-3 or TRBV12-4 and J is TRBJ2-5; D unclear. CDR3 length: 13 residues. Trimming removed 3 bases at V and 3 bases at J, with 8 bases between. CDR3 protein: CASSFGRKETQYF. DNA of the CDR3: TGTGCCAGCAGTTTTGGACGGAAAGAGACCCAGTACTTC.

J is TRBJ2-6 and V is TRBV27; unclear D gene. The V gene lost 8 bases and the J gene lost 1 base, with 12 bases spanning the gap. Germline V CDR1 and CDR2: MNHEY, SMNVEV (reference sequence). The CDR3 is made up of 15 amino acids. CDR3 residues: CASYLTRSGANVLTF. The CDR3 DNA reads TGTGCCAGCTACCTTACGAGGTCTGGGGCCAACGTCCTGACTTTC.

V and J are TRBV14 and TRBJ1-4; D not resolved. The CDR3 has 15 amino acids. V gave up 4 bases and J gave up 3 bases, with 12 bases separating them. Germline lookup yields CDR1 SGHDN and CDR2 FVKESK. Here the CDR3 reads CASSRRNWANEKLFF. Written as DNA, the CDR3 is TGTGCCAGCAGCCGCCGAAATTGGGCTAATGAAAAACTGTTTTTT.

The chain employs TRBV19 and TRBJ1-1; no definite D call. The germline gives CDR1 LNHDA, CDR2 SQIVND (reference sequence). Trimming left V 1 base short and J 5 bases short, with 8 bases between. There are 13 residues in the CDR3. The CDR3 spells CASSIVSHTEAFF. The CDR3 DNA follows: TGTGCCAGTAGTATAGTTAGTCATACTGAAGCTTTCTTT.

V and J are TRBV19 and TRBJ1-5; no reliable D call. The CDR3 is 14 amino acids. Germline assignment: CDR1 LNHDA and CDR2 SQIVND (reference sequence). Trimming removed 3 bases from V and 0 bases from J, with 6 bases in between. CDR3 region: CASSIQNSNQPQHF. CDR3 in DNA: TGTGCCAGTAGTATCCAGAATAGCAATCAGCCCCAGCATTTT.

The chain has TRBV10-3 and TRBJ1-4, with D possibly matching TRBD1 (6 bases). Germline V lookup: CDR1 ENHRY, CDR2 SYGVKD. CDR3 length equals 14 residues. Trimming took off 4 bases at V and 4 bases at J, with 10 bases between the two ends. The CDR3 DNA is TGTGCCATCAGTGTCGGGGGCGGTAATGAAAAACTGTTTTTT. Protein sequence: CAISVGGGNEKLFF.

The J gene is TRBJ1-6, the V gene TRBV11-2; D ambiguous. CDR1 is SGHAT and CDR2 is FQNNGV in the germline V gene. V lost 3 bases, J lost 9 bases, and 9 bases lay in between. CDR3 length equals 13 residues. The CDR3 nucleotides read TGTGCCAGCAGCTTCAGGTCAGGTTCACCCCTCCACTTT. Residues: CASSFRSGSPLHF.

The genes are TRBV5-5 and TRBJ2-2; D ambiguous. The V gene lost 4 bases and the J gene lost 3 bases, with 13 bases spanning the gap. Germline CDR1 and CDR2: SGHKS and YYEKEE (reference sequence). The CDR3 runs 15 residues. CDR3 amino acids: CASSRPQNHTGELFF. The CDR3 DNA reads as TGTGCCAGCAGCCGCCCCCAAAATCACACCGGGGAGCTGTTTTTT.

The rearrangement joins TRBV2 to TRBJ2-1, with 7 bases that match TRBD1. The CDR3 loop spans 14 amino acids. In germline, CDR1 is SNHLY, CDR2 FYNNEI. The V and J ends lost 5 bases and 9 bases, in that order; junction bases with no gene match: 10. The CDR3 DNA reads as TGTGCCAGCAGTCCGGGACAGAGGCTTGGTGAGCAGTTCTTC. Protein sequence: CASSPGQRLGEQFF. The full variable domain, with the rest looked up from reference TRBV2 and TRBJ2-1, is EPEVTQTPSHQVTQMGQEVILRCVPISNHLYFYWYRQILGQKVEFLVSFYNNEISEKSEIFDDQFSVERPDGSNFTLKIRSTKLEDSAMYFCASSPGQRLGEQFFGPGTRLTVL.

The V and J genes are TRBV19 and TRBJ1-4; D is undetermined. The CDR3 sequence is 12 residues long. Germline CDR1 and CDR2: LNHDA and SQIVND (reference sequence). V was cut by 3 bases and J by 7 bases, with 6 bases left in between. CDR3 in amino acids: CASSIWAEKLFF. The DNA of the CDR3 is TGTGCCAGTAGTATCTGGGCTGAAAAACTGTTTTTT.

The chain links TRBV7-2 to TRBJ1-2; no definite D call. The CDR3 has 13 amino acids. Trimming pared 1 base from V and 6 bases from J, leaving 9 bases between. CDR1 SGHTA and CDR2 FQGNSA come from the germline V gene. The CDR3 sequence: CASSLEISDGYTF. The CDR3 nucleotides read TGTGCCAGCAGCTTAGAGATCAGCGATGGCTACACCTTC.

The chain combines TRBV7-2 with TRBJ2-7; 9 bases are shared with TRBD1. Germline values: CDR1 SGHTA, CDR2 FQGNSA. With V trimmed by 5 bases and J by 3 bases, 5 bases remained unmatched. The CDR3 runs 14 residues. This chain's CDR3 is CASSPRDRVYEQYF. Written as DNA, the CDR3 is TGTGCCAGCAGCCCCCGGGACAGGGTCTACGAGCAGTACTTC.

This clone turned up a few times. CDR3 nucleotide sequence: TGTGCCAGCAGCGGCCAATCCGGGACTAGCGGGAGGGCCCCAGATACGCAGTATTTT. This sequence encodes CASSGQSGTSGRAPDTQYF. The chain links TRBV7-2 to TRBJ2-3; 16 bases align to TRBD2. J gave up 4 bases and V 5 bases, and 12 bases lay outside the gene matches. CDR1 SGHTA and CDR2 FQGNSA come from the germline V gene. This CDR3 is 19 amino acids long.

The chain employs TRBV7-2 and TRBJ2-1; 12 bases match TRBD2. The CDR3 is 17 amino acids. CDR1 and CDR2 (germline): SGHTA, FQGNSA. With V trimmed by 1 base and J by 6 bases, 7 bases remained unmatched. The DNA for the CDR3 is TGTGCCAGCAGCTTAGTGGCTAGCGGGGGGGCGGGCAATGAGCAGTTCTTC. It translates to CASSLVASGGAGNEQFF. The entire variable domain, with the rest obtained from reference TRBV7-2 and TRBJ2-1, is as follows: GAGVSQSPSNKVTEKGKDVELRCDPISGHTALYWYRQSLGQGLEFLIYFQGNSAPDKSGLPSDRFSAERTGGSVSTLTIQRTQQEDSAVYLCASSLVASGGAGNEQFFGPGTRLTVL.

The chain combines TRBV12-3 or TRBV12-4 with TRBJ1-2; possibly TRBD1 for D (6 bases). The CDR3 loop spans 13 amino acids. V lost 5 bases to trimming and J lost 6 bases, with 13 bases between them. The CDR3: CASSRQDYDGYTF. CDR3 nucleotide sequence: TGTGCCAGCAGTCGACAGGATTACGATGGCTACACCTTC.

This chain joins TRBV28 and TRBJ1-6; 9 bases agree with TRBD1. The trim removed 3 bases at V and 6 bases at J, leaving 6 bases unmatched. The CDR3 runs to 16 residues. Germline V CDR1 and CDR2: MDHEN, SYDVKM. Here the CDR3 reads CASSFTGQGLNSPLHF. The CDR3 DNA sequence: TGTGCCAGCAGTTTTACGGGACAGGGCCTTAATTCACCCCTCCACTTT.

The CDR3 region has the DNA TGTGCCAGCAGGGGACAGTCTACCTCCTATAATTCACCCCTCCACTTT. Translating it yields CASRGQSTSYNSPLHF. The chain recombines TRBV28 with TRBJ1-6, with 7 bases lining up with TRBD1. This CDR3 has 16 residues. V lost 6 bases, J lost 0 bases, and 5 bases stayed unmatched. Germline V lookup: CDR1 MDHEN, CDR2 SYDVKM.

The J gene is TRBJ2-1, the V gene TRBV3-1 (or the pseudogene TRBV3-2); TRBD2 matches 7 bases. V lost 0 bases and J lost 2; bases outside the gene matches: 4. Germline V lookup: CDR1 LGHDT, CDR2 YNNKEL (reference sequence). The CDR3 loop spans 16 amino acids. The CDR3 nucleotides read TGTGCCAGCAGCCAAGATGCGGGAGAACCCTACAATGAGCAGTTCTTC. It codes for CASSQDAGEPYNEQFF.